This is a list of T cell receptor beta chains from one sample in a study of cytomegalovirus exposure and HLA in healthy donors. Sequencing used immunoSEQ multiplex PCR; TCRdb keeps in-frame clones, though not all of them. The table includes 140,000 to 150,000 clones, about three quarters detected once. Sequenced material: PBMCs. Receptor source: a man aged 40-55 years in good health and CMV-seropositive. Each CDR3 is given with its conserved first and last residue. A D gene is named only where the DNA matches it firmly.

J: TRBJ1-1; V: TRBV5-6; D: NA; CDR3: CASSLGTPGAEAFF
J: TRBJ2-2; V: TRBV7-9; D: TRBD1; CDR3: CAPSGTANTGELFF
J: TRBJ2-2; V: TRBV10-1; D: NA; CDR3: CASSEIQGGELFF
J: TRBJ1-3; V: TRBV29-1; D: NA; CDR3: CSASVGSGNTIYF
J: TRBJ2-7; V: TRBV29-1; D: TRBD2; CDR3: CSVEDWTSNSYEQYF
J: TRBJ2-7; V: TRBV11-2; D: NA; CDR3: CASEGGSTYEQYF
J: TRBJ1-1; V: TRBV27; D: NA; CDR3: CASRSLRRDTEAFF
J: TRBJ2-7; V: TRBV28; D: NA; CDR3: CASSFPLSLGAPTYEQYF
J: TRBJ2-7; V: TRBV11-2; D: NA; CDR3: CASSSNSGINYEQYF
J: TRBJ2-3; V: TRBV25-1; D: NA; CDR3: CASSEWGVSTDTQYF
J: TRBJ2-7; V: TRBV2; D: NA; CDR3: CASSERSYEQYF
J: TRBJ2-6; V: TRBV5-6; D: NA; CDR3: CASSLVAGANVLTF
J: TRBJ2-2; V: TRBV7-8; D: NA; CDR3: CASSFIAENTGELFF
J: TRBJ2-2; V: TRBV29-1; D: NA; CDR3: CSVDKSTGELFF
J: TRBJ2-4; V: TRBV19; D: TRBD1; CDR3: CASKGGTGAMFEVAKNIQYF
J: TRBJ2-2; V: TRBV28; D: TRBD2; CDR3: CASSLRTSANTGELFF
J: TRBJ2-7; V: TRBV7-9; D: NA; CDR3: CSSSLAREQYF
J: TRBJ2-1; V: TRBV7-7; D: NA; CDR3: CASSPGRLAGGRWDEQFF
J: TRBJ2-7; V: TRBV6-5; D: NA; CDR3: CASSGPVGYEQYF
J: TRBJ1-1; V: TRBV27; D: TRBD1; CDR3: CASSLSGTGGTEAFF
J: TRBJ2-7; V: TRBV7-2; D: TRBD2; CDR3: CASSLGGSKSYEQYF
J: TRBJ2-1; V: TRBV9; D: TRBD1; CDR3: CASSGHRGWDNEQFF
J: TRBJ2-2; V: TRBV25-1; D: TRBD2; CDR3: CASSDTIGGRDTGELFF
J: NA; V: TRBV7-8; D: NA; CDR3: CASSLGLVDEQYF
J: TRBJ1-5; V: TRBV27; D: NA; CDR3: CASSDRLSNQPQHF
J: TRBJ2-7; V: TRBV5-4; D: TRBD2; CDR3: CASSQPGGRGYF
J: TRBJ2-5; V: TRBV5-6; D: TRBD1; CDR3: CASSLDLTGAGEETQYF
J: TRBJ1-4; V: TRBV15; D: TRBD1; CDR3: CATSGRQGGTEKLFF
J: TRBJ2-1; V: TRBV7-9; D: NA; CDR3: CSSSFFPIYNEQFF
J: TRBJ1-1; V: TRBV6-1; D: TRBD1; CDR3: CASSEIRGDRLNTEAFF
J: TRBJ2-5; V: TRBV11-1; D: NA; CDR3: CASSLALGVGETQYF
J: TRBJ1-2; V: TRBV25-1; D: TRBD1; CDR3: CASSEQGAGYGYTF
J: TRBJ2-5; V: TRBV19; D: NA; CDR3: CASSSLSGLQETQYF
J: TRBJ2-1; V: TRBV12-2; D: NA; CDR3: CASRPRLAGDKEQFF
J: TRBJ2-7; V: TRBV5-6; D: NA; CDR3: CASSLRVFSYEQYF
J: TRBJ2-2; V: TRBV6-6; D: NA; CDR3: CASSPRDRLGTGELFF
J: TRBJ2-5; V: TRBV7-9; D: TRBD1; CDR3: CASSLRTGIQETQYF
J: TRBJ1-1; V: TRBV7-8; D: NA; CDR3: CASSLVPGYTEAFF
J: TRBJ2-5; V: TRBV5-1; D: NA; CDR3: CASSWTTPRTLPYF
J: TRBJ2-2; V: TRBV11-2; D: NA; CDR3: CASSFLQGFGGTGELFF
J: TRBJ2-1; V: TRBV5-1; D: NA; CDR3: CASAVAPDNEQFF
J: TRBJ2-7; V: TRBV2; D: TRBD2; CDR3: CASSSKNAGTSRGEQYF
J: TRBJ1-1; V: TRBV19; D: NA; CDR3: CASSPGPGGTEAFF
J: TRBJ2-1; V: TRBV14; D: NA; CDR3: CASSQDAERSSYNEQFF
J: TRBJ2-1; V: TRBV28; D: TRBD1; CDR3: CASTDRYNEQFF
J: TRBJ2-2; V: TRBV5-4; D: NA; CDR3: CASSLLSVNTGELFF
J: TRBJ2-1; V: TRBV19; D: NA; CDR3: CASSPFSYNEQFF
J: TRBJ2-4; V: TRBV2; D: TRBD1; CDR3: CASSLLDRGKNIQYF
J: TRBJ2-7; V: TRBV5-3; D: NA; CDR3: CARSTRQEHYEQYF
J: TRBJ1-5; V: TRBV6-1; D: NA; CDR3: CASSDRGVGVYQPQHF
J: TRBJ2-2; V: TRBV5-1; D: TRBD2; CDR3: CASSWGGRPGELFF
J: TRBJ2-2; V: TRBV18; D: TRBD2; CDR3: CASSQVSSGTAGELFF
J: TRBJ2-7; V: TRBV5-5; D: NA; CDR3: CASSLDSRVYEQYF
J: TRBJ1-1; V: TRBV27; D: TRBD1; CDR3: CASGGTGWMNTEAFF
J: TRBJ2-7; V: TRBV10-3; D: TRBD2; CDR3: CAISEVGVAGGRGSEQYF
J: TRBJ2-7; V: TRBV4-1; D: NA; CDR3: CASSQALTSNYEQYF
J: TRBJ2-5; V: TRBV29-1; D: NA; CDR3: CSVSFGMGETQYF
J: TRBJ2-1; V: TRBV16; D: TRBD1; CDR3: CASSHRGPYNEQFF
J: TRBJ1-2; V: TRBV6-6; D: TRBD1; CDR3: CASSADRGRGYTF